This T cell receptor beta chain was captured by sequencing in a study of T-cell memory formation after mild COVID-19. Study background: Among the donors, TCR clusters were largely specific to each donor. Points from the study as a whole: Some clones that responded were present in memory (sampled pre-infection), which suggests cross-reactive memory joined.

TCR alpha and TCR beta cDNA libraries carrying sample barcodes and UMIs were produced by 5'RACE using constant-segment primers. TCRdb independently ran MiXCR on the 5' RACE reads; one entry per CDR3 protein. This sample yields 150,000 to 200,000 distinct CDR3 sequences, of which around 16% are seen a single time; roughly 1.9% belongs to the top ten. V gave up 0 bases and J gave up 6 bases; unmatched junction bases: 11. The germline V gene has CDR1 KGHDR and CDR2 SFDVKD. This CDR3 contains 18 residues. This clonotype occurred a few times. The target antigen is unknown. Sequencing used PBMCs or a T cell subset sorted from them (not recorded which). This sequence was found in an adult woman who had mild COVID-19 (a few samples of this study predate the infection). Cell type and time point are not known. This chain uses TRBV24-1 with TRBJ2-2, with 8 bases aligning to TRBD1. The CDR3 loop reads CATSDLGTGSEFSGELFF. For the CDR3, the DNA is TGTGCCACCAGTGATTTGGGGACAGGCTCGGAGTTCTCCGGGGAGCTGTTTTTT.